The rows below give T cell receptor beta chains drawn from one sample of a study of blood T cell repertoires in COVID-19. Measured with immunoSEQ multiplex PCR; TCRdb has only the in-frame clones, and not every one. This repertoire shows roughly 190,000 clones, less than 90% found once; its top ten account for roughly 14%. The sequenced sample consisted of peripheral blood. These receptors were taken from a woman aged 70 to 79 with COVID-19, enrolled during active disease. Both conserved end residues are part of each CDR3.

CDR3 protein	V gene	J gene
CASSLFPGRSTEAFF	TRBV27	TRBJ1-1
CASSPQGGDEQFF	TRBV18	TRBJ2-1
CASSVPGTDGYTF	TRBV19	TRBJ1-2
CASSVRENTEAFF	TRBV2	TRBJ1-1
CSVGRRMENTEAFF	TRBV29-1	TRBJ1-1
CASSLNPGSGTGELFF	TRBV7-9	TRBJ2-2
CASTYHRTGLNSPLHF	TRBV6-6	TRBJ1-6
CASSFLSVTGHQPQHF	TRBV28	TRBJ1-5
CASSHPLAGGLNEQFF	TRBV3-1/TRBV3-2	TRBJ2-1
CASSGSHTGELFF	TRBV2	TRBJ2-2
CASSLATGTEAFF	TRBV7-9	TRBJ1-1
CASSVARGAGYGYTF	TRBV9	TRBJ1-2
CASSQRGTQYF	TRBV7-2	TRBJ2-5
CASSGRNTGELFF	TRBV19	TRBJ2-2
CATSRGESYGYTF	TRBV15	TRBJ1-2
CASSLEGLATRDTQYF	TRBV7-6	TRBJ2-3